A selection of T cell receptor beta chains follows, all from one sample in a study of OX40 agonist ivuxolimab in advanced cancers. Some clones are missing from TCRdb's copy, which holds only in-frame ones; the method was immunoSEQ multiplex PCR. The data hold around 68,000 clones, with about nine tenths observed a single time. This specimen was CD4+ or CD8+ T cells sorted from blood, taken in a trial of the OX40 agonist ivuxolimab. The origin of the receptors is an adult with an advanced solid tumor such as melanoma, head and neck, liver or kidney cancer. The CDR3 runs from the conserved cysteine through the conserved F or W. Fields, in order: clone size, J gene, D gene, V gene, CDR3 DNA, CDR3 protein. A D gene is named only where the DNA matches it firmly. Part of the rows lack a size; the others show once, few, many or a class for expanded clones.

clone size: .; J gene: TRBJ1-2; D gene: .; V gene: TRBV4-3; CDR3 DNA: TGCGCCAGCAGCCAAGGGGGTAACTATGGCTACACCTTC; CDR3 protein: CASSQGGNYGYTF
clone size: .; J gene: TRBJ1-4; D gene: .; V gene: TRBV5-8; CDR3 DNA: TGTGCCAGCAGCCAGAACGGACGGTCTAATGAAAAACTGTTTTTT; CDR3 protein: CASSQNGRSNEKLFF
clone size: once; J gene: TRBJ1-1; D gene: TRBD1; V gene: TRBV6-5; CDR3 DNA: TGTGCCAGCAGCCCACAGGGGTGGACTGAAGCTTTCTTT; CDR3 protein: CASSPQGWTEAFF
clone size: .; J gene: TRBJ1-2; D gene: .; V gene: TRBV18; CDR3 DNA: TGTGCCAGCTCACCGAGGGTTAATCCAGGGATTGGCTATGGCTACACCTTC; CDR3 protein: CASSPRVNPGIGYGYTF
clone size: .; J gene: TRBJ2-3; D gene: TRBD1; V gene: TRBV5-4; CDR3 DNA: TGTGCCAGCAGCCCCAAAACGACAGGGGGCGGCACAGATACGCAGTATTTT; CDR3 protein: CASSPKTTGGGTDTQYF
clone size: .; J gene: TRBJ2-3; D gene: .; V gene: TRBV5-6; CDR3 DNA: TGTGCCAGCAGCTGGGAGAGGGCAGATACGCAGTATTTT; CDR3 protein: CASSWERADTQYF
clone size: .; J gene: TRBJ1-6; D gene: .; V gene: TRBV30; CDR3 DNA: TGTGCCTGGACCTACCCGGTCTCCTATAATTCACCCCTCCACTTT; CDR3 protein: CAWTYPVSYNSPLHF
clone size: .; J gene: TRBJ2-3; D gene: .; V gene: TRBV5-5; CDR3 DNA: TGTGCCAGCAGCCCCCTTGGGAGATTCCGTACAGATACGCAGTATTTT; CDR3 protein: CASSPLGRFRTDTQYF
clone size: .; J gene: TRBJ2-1; D gene: .; V gene: TRBV15; CDR3 DNA: TGTGCCACCAGGGAGCTTGACAATGAGCAGTTCTTC; CDR3 protein: CATRELDNEQFF
clone size: once; J gene: TRBJ1-2; D gene: TRBD1; V gene: TRBV7-2; CDR3 DNA: TGTGCCAGCAGCTTAGCGGACAGGCCCTACTATGGCTACACCTTC; CDR3 protein: CASSLADRPYYGYTF
clone size: .; J gene: TRBJ2-4; D gene: .; V gene: TRBV7-3; CDR3 DNA: TGTGCCAGCAGCTTAGGAGGGTACAACATTCAGTACTTC; CDR3 protein: CASSLGGYNIQYF
clone size: .; J gene: TRBJ1-1; D gene: .; V gene: TRBV5-1; CDR3 DNA: TGCGCCAGCAGCGCAAAGGGAGGAATGAACACTGAAGCTTTCTTT; CDR3 protein: CASSAKGGMNTEAFF
clone size: .; J gene: TRBJ1-2; D gene: .; V gene: TRBV6-6; CDR3 DNA: TGTGCCAGCAGTTACTCGGGGGTTTACACCTTC; CDR3 protein: CASSYSGVYTF
clone size: .; J gene: TRBJ1-1; D gene: TRBD1; V gene: TRBV2; CDR3 DNA: TGTGCCAGCAGTTCGGACAGGCCCAAGAACACTGAAGCTTTCTTT; CDR3 protein: CASSSDRPKNTEAFF
clone size: .; J gene: TRBJ2-1; D gene: TRBD2; V gene: TRBV28; CDR3 DNA: TGTGCCAGCAGGGGACTAGCAGTTTACAATGAGCAGTTCTTC; CDR3 protein: CASRGLAVYNEQFF
clone size: few; J gene: TRBJ1-5; D gene: .; V gene: TRBV4-2; CDR3 DNA: TGTGCCAGCAGCCAAGATACAGGTGGCAATCAGCCCCAGCATTTT; CDR3 protein: CASSQDTGGNQPQHF
clone size: once; J gene: TRBJ1-1; D gene: .; V gene: TRBV29-1; CDR3 DNA: TGCAGCGCTAATCGGGCTACGAACACTGAAGCTTTCTTT; CDR3 protein: CSANRATNTEAFF
clone size: .; J gene: TRBJ2-6; D gene: TRBD1; V gene: TRBV11-3; CDR3 DNA: TGTGCCAGCAGCTTAGGGGACAGGGGAGGTGGGGCCAACGTCCTGACTTTC; CDR3 protein: CASSLGDRGGGANVLTF
clone size: .; J gene: TRBJ2-7; D gene: .; V gene: TRBV6-1; CDR3 DNA: TGTGCCAGCACCGAAAATGGGGGCGGCGAGCAGTACTTC; CDR3 protein: CASTENGGGEQYF
clone size: .; J gene: TRBJ2-3; D gene: .; V gene: TRBV2; CDR3 DNA: TGTGCCAGCAACCAAGGGGGGGGCTGGGATACGCAGTATTTT; CDR3 protein: CASNQGGGWDTQYF
clone size: .; J gene: TRBJ2-7; D gene: .; V gene: TRBV5-4; CDR3 DNA: TGTGCCAGCAGCCCCGTGGGGCAGGCATCCTACGAGCAGTACTTC; CDR3 protein: CASSPVGQASYEQYF
clone size: .; J gene: TRBJ2-2; D gene: .; V gene: TRBV7-2; CDR3 DNA: TGTGCCAGCAGATCCCCGGGGGACGTAGGGCTGTTTTTT; CDR3 protein: CASRSPGDVGLFF
clone size: .; J gene: TRBJ2-5; D gene: .; V gene: TRBV7-2; CDR3 DNA: TGTGCCAGCAGCCCTCTCCGAGAGGGACGAGAGACCCAGTACTTC; CDR3 protein: CASSPLREGRETQYF